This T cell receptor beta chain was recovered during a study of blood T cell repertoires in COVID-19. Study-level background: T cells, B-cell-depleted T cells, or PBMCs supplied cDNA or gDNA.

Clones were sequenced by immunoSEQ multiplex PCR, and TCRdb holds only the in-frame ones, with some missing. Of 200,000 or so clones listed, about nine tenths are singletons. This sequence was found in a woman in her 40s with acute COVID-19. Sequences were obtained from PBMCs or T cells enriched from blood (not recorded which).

The CDR3 DNA is TGTGCCAGCAGCCCATACCAGGGAACCGGGGAGCTGTTTTTT. Translation: CASSPYQGTGELFF. The genes are TRBV3-1 (or the pseudogene TRBV3-2) and TRBJ2-2; D is perhaps TRBD1 (5 bases). Germline loops: CDR1 LGHDT, CDR2 YNNKEL (reference sequence). The V end was cut by 4 bases, the J end by 5 bases, with 11 bases between. CDR3 size: 14 residues.